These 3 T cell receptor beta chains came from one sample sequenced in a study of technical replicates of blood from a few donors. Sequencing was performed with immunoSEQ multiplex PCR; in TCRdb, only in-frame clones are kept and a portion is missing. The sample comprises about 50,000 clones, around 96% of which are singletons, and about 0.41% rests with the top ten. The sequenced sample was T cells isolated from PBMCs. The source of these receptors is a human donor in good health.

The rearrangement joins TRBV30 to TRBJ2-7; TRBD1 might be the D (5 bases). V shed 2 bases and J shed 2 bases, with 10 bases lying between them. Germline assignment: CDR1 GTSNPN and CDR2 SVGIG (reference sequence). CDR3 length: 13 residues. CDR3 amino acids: CAWSLTGAYEQYF. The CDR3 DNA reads TGTGCCTGGAGTCTAACAGGAGCCTACGAGCAGTACTTC.

CDR3 sequence: CASKNTGGIGYF. The CDR3 DNA sequence: TGTGCCAGTAAAAATACCGGGGGGATTGGATATTTT. The V gene is TRBV19, the J gene TRBJ1-3, with a weak D call TRBD1 (5 bases). V was pared by 7 bases and J by 15 bases, with 19 bases between. The CDR3 sequence is 12 residues long. Looked up from germline, CDR1 is LNHDA and CDR2 is SQIVND (reference sequence).

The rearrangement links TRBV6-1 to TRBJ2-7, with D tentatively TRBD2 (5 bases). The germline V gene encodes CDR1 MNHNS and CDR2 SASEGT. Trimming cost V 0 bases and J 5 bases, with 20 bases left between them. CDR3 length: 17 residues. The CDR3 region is CASSEARRGILKDEQYF. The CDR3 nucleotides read TGTGCCAGCAGTGAAGCGCGTCGGGGTATTCTAAAGGACGAGCAGTACTTC.